Listed here are 17 T cell receptor beta chains from one sample, sequenced in a study of graft-versus-host responses after intestinal transplantation. No antigen has been identified for these receptors. Only in-frame clones appear in the TCRdb table, and some are missing; sequencing was by immunoSEQ multiplex PCR. Of around 31,000 clones listed, 70% to 85% are singletons. The sample was unstimulated CD8+ T cells sorted from spleen or lymph node cells, taken before intestinal transplant. These TCRs come from a human donor who received an intestinal transplant.

The V and J genes are TRBV19 and TRBJ2-7, with 8 bases that match TRBD2. The CDR3 is 16 residues long. V dropped 2 bases and J dropped 0; count of bases not matched to a gene: 6. Germline values: CDR1 LNHDA, CDR2 SQIVND (reference sequence). CDR3 coding DNA: TGTGCCAGTAGTATATCAGCGGGGGACATCTCCTACGAGCAGTACTTC. The encoded protein is CASSISAGDISYEQYF.

This chain links TRBV5-1 with TRBJ2-6; TRBD2 is a possible D gene (6 bases). Trimming took off 0 bases at V and 0 bases at J, with 10 bases between the two ends. This CDR3 is 17 amino acids long. Germline V lookup: CDR1 SGHRS, CDR2 YFSETQ. As DNA, the CDR3 is TGCGCCAGCAGCTTGGCGGGAGTGGCCTCTGGGGCCAACGTCCTGACTTTC. It encodes CASSLAGVASGANVLTF.

The gene calls are TRBV10-3 and TRBJ2-3; 8 bases are shared with TRBD2. The V and J ends lost 11 bases and 0 bases, in that order; junction bases with no gene match: 16. The CDR3 loop spans 17 amino acids. Germline V gene sequence: CDR1 ENHRY, CDR2 SYGVKD. The CDR3 DNA is TGTGCCCTAAGAGGGGTAGCGGGGTCCGCTAGCACAGATACGCAGTATTTT. Translated: CALRGVAGSASTDTQYF.

This clone occurred once. The V and J genes are TRBV5-4 and TRBJ1-2; D is undetermined. The CDR3 sequence is 14 residues long. The germline gives CDR1 SGHNT, CDR2 YYREEE (reference sequence). The germline V and J ends were trimmed by 1 base and 4 bases, with 11 bases remaining between them. The CDR3 reads CASSLKGEGYGYTF. CDR3 nucleotide sequence: TGTGCCAGCAGCTTGAAGGGCGAGGGCTATGGCTACACCTTC.

V is TRBV13 and J is TRBJ2-7; TRBD2 agrees at 8 bases. The CDR3 runs 16 residues. V was clipped by 4 bases and J by 0 bases; unmatched bases: 8. Germline CDR1 reads PRHDT; CDR2 reads FYEKMQ (reference sequence). The CDR3 protein is CASSSGGGGSSYEQYF. The CDR3 bases are TGTGCCAGCAGCTCAGGAGGCGGGGGGAGCTCCTACGAGCAGTACTTC.

This chain joins TRBV4-1 and TRBJ2-1, with D perhaps TRBD1 (6 bases). V was shortened by 0 bases and J by 8 bases, with 17 bases between the two germline ends. This CDR3 has 16 residues. The germline V gene has CDR1 MGHRA and CDR2 YSYEKL. The CDR3 DNA sequence: TGCGCCAGCAGCCAAGATGTGGGCCCAAGGGGGTATGAGCAGTTCTTC. Protein sequence: CASSQDVGPRGYEQFF.

This chain connects TRBV6-5 to TRBJ2-2, with TRBD2 identical over 7 bases. The J segment lost 5 bases and the V segment lost 11 bases, leaving 11 bases of the junction unmatched. The germline V gene has CDR1 MNHEY and CDR2 SVGAGI. CDR3 length equals 14 residues. This chain's CDR3 is CAGRGSLSTGELFF. In DNA form, the CDR3 reads TGTGCCGGGCGGGGGTCTCTCTCTACCGGGGAGCTGTTTTTT.

V and J are TRBV6-5 and TRBJ2-1; D is perhaps TRBD2 (5 bases). The V end lost 2 bases, the J end lost 9 bases, and 14 bases lay between the germline ends. Germline-derived CDR1 and CDR2 are MNHEY and SVGAGI. The CDR3 loop spans 14 amino acids. The CDR3 is CASSYDSGSTEQFF. DNA for the CDR3: TGTGCCAGCAGTTACGATTCGGGGAGCACTGAGCAGTTCTTC.

The chain joins TRBV2 to TRBJ2-1, with 7 nucleotides matching TRBD2. Per the germline V gene, CDR1 is SNHLY and CDR2 is FYNNEI. The length of the CDR3 is 13 residues. Germline trimming cut 5 bases from V and 8 bases from J; bases unmatched to any gene: 6. The DNA of the CDR3 is TGTGCCAGCAGTACCGGGGGGAGCGATGAGCAGTTCTTC. It is translated as CASSTGGSDEQFF.

J is TRBJ2-2 and V is TRBV28; TRBD2 matches at 13 bases. Trimming at V came to 4 bases and at J to 7 bases, leaving 9 bases not matched to a gene. CDR3 size: 17 residues. Germline-derived CDR1 and CDR2 are MDHEN and SYDVKM. Here the CDR3 DNA reads TGTGCCAGCAGTTGGACAGGTGGACTAGCGGGGGTCGGGGAGCTGTTTTTT. Protein: CASSWTGGLAGVGELFF. Full variable domain (remainder filled in from reference TRBV28 and TRBJ2-2): DVKVTQSSRYLVKRTGEKVFLECVQDMDHENMFWYRQDPGLGLRLIYFSYDVKMKEKGDIPEGYSVSREKKERFSLILESASTNQTSMYLCASSWTGGLAGVGELFFGEGSRLTVL.

The rearrangement links TRBV11-1 to TRBJ2-5; 8 positions match TRBD1. Trimming at V came to 2 bases and at J to 4 bases, leaving 9 bases not matched to a gene. The CDR3 sequence is 16 residues long. Per the germline V gene, CDR1 is SGHAT and CDR2 is FQDESV (reference sequence). The CDR3 is CASSLSQGARGETQYF. CDR3 coding DNA: TGTGCCAGCAGCTTAAGTCAGGGGGCGCGAGGAGAGACCCAGTACTTC.

This clone was counted only a few times. This chain connects TRBV5-5 to TRBJ2-1; D may be TRBD2 (7 bases). Trimming removed 0 bases from V and 3 bases from J, with 19 bases in between. Germline V gene data show CDR1 as SGHKS and CDR2 as YYEKEE (reference sequence). The length of the CDR3 is 18 residues. The CDR3 coding sequence is TGTGCCAGCAGCTTGGGGGCGGGGGCCCTTAACCTCTACAATGAGCAGTTCTTC. Translated, it gives CASSLGAGALNLYNEQFF.

This clone occurred once. The chain joins TRBV28 to TRBJ1-5; a weak D match, TRBD1 (5 bases). From germline, CDR1 is MDHEN and CDR2 SYDVKM. Trimming stripped 3 bases from V and 7 bases from J, with 16 bases between. The CDR3 sequence is 15 residues long. CDR3 loop: CASSFLPRAGQPQHF. The CDR3 DNA reads as TGTGCCAGCAGTTTCCTCCCCCGAGCAGGGCAGCCCCAGCATTTT.

In this sample, this clone turned up once. The chain is built from TRBV27 and TRBJ2-1, with D perhaps matching TRBD1 (6 bases). Germline V gene lookup returns CDR1 MNHEY and CDR2 SMNVEV (reference sequence). Trimming removed 9 bases from V and 0 bases from J, with 15 bases in between. The CDR3 consists of 15 residues. The CDR3 nucleotides read TGTGCCAGTTCGGTCAGGGGCTTCTCCTACAATGAGCAGTTCTTC. This gives the protein CASSVRGFSYNEQFF.

The chain links TRBV28 to TRBJ2-3; D gene unclear. The CDR3 spans 12 residues. With 3 bases removed from V and 10 bases from J, the gap between germline ends came to 11 bases. Germline V CDR1 and CDR2: MDHEN, SYDVKM. This CDR3 reads CASSFSTQAQYF. Written as DNA, the CDR3 is TGTGCCAGCAGTTTCTCCACCCAGGCGCAGTATTTT.

This chain uses TRBV28 with TRBJ2-1; 11 positions agree with TRBD2. The germline V gene has CDR1 MDHEN and CDR2 SYDVKM. This CDR3 comprises 15 residues. V dropped 6 bases and J dropped 2; count of bases not matched to a gene: 3. CDR3 nucleotide sequence: TGTGCCAGCAGATCACTAGCGGGAGCCTACAATGAGCAGTTCTTC. Its translation is CASRSLAGAYNEQFF.

In its sample, this clone was seen a few times. The rearrangement joins TRBV11-2 to TRBJ2-3; weak D call: TRBD1 (6 bases). Germline V gene sequence: CDR1 SGHAT, CDR2 FQNNGV. The CDR3 spans 15 residues. The ends were cut back, 5 bases at V and 6 bases at J, with 18 bases in the middle. The CDR3 sequence is CASSPYQGQSDTQYF. The CDR3 DNA reads as TGTGCCAGCAGCCCATACCAGGGGCAGTCTGATACGCAGTATTTT.